This TCR beta chain was captured by sequencing in a study of T cell responses to AZD1222 COVID-19 vaccine. Broader study findings: Only five to seven AZD1222 recipients were seropositive at baseline. Spike-specific TCR breadth and depth were elevated following two AZD1222 doses.

Unmatched junction bases numbered 2, after V lost 0 bases and J lost 4 bases. This CDR3 has 16 residues. Germline V gene data show CDR1 as MGHRA and CDR2 as YSYEKL. About this clone itself: What it recognizes is unknown.

Data came from immunoSEQ multiplex PCR; TCRdb stores just in-frame clones and leaves some out. The repertoire holds about 100,000 clones, with roughly 87% as singletons. The sequencing here drew on peripheral blood, taken on day 0 of AZD1222 vaccination. The source of this sequence is an adult in good health. This chain connects TRBV4-1 to TRBJ2-5; 13 nucleotides align to TRBD2. CDR3 sequence: CASSQDTSGRAETQYF. As DNA, the CDR3 is TGCGCCAGCAGCCAAGATACTAGCGGGAGGGCAGAGACCCAGTACTTC.